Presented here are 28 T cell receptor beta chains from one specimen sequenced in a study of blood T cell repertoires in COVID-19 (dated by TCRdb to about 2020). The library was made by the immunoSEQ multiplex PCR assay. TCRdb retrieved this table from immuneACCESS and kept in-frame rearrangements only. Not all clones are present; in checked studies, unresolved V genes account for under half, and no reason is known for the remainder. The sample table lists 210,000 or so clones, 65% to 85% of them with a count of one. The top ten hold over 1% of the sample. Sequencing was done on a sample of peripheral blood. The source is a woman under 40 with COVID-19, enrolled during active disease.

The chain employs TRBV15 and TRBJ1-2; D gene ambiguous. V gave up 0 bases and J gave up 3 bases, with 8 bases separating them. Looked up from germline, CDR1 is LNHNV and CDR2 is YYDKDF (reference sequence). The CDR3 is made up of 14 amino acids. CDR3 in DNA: TGTGCCACCAGCAGAGATCGGGATTACTATGGCTACACCTTC. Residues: CATSRDRDYYGYTF.

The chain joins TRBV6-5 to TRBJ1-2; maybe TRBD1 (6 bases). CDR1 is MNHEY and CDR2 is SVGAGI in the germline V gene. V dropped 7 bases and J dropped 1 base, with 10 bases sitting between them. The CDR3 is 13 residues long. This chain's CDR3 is CASIPQGNYGYTF. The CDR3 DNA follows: TGTGCCAGCATTCCACAGGGTAACTATGGCTACACCTTC.

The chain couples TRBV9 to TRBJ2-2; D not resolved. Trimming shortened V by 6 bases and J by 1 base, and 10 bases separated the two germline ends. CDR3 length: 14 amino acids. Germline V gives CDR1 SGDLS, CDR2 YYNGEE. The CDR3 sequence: CASTRLLNTGELFF. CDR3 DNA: TGTGCCAGCACCCGTCTACTGAACACCGGGGAGCTGTTTTTT.

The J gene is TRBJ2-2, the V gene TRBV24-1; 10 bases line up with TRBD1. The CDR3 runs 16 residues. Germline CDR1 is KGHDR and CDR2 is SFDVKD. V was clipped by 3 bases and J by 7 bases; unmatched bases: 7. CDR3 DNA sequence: TGTGCCACCAGTGATGCGGGACAGGGGAATATCGGGGAGCTGTTTTTT. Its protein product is CATSDAGQGNIGELFF.

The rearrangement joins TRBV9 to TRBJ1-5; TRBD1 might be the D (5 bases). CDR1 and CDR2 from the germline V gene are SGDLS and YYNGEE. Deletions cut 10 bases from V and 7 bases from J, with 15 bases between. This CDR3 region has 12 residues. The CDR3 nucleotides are TGTGCCCGGGGGGGGATGGGACAGCCCCAGCATTTT. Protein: CARGGMGQPQHF.

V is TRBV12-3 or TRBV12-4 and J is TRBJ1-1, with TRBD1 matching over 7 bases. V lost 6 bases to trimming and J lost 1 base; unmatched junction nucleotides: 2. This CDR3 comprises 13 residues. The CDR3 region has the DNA TGTGCCAGCAGAACAGGGGCGAACACTGAAGCTTTCTTT. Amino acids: CASRTGANTEAFF.

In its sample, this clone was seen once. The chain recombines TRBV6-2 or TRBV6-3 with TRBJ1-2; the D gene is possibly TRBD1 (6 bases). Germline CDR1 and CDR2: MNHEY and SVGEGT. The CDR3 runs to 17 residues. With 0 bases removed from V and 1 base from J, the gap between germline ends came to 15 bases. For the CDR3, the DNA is TGTGCCAGCAGTTACTCGGGACACCTCTTAATTAACTATGGCTACACCTTC. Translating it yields CASSYSGHLLINYGYTF.

The CDR3 spells CAWSSLFGTDTQYF. In DNA, the CDR3 is TGTGCCTGGAGCTCTCTCTTCGGCACAGATACGCAGTATTTT. This chain joins TRBV30 and TRBJ2-3; no firm D call. The V end was cut by 3 bases, the J end by 1 base, with 11 bases between. Germline CDR1 and CDR2: GTSNPN and SVGIG (reference sequence). CDR3 length: 14 amino acids.

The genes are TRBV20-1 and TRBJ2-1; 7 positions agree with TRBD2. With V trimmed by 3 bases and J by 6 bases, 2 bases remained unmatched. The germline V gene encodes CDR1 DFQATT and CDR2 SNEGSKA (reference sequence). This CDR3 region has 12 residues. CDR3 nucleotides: TGCAGTGCTAGTACTAGCGTCAATGAGCAGTTCTTC. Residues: CSASTSVNEQFF.

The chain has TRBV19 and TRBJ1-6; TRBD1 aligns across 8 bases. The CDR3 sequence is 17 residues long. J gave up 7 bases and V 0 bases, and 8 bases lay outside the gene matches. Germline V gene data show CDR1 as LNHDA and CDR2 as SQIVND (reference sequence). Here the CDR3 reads CASSIDQGGQENSPLHF. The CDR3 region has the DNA TGTGCCAGTAGTATAGATCAGGGGGGACAGGAAAATTCACCCCTCCACTTT. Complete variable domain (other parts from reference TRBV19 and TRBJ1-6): DGGITQSPKYLFRKEGQNVTLSCEQNLNHDAMYWYRQDPGQGLRLIYYSQIVNDFQKGDIAEGYSVSREKKESFPLTVTSAQKNPTAFYLCASSIDQGGQENSPLHFGNGTRLTVT.

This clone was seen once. Written as DNA, the CDR3 is TGTGCCAGCAGTGTTTCTAATTACAATGAGCAGTTCTTC. Protein product: CASSVSNYNEQFF. This sequence joins TRBV6-4 and TRBJ2-1; D unresolved. Germline V CDR1 and CDR2: MRHNA, SNTAGT. The germline V and J ends were trimmed by 4 bases and 4 bases, with 8 bases remaining between them. This CDR3 spans 13 amino acids.

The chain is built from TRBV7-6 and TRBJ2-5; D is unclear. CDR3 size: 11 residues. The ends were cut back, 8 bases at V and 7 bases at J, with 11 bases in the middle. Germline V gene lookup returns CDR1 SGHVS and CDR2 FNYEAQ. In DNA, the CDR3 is TGTGCCAGCGTGGCAGGTCCGACCCAGTACTTC. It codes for CASVAGPTQYF.

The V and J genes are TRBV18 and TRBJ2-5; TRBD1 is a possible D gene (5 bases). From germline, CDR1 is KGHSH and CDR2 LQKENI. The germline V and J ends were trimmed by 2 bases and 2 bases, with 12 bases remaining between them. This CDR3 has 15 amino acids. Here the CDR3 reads CASSPGAGVQETQYF. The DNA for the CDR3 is TGTGCCAGCTCACCAGGGGCAGGAGTTCAAGAGACCCAGTACTTC.

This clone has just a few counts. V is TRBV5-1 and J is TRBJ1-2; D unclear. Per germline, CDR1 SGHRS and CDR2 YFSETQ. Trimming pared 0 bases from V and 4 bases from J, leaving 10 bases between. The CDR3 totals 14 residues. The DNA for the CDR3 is TGCGCCAGCAGCTTGGATCGTCGGTCCTATGGCTACACCTTC. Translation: CASSLDRRSYGYTF.

The CDR3 region has the DNA TGTGCCAGCAGTTACGGTCGGACTAGCCGGGGCAATGAGCAGTTCTTC. This gives the protein CASSYGRTSRGNEQFF. The chain employs TRBV6-2 or TRBV6-3 and TRBJ2-1; 8 bases are shared with TRBD2. CDR1 and CDR2 from the germline V gene are MNHEY and SVGEGT. CDR3 length: 16 residues. The V and J ends lost 2 bases and 6 bases, in that order; junction bases with no gene match: 9.

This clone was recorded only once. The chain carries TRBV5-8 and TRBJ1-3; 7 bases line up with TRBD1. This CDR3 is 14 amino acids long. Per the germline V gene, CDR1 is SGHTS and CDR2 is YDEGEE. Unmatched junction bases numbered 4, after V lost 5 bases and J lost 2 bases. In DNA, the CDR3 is TGTGCCAGCAGACAGGGGCTAACTGGAAACACCATATATTTT. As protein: CASRQGLTGNTIYF.

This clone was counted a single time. The CDR3 sequence: CAWSSIPISEQFF. Here the CDR3 DNA reads TGTGCCTGGAGCTCCATTCCAATTAGTGAGCAGTTCTTC. J is TRBJ2-1 and V is TRBV30, with D hard to call. This CDR3 has 13 amino acids. V was clipped by 3 bases and J by 9 bases, with 15 bases between them. CDR1 GTSNPN and CDR2 SVGIG come from the germline V gene (reference sequence).

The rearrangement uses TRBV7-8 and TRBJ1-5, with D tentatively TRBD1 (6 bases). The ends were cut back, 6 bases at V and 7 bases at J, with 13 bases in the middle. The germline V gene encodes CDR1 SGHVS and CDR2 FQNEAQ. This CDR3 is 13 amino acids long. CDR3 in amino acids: CASRRSGAQPQHF. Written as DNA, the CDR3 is TGTGCCAGCAGACGATCAGGGGCCCAGCCCCAGCATTTT.

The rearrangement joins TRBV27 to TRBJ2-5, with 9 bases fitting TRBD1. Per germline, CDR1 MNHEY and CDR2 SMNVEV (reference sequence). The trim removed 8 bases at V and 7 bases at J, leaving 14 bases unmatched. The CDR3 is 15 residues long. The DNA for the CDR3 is TGTGCCAGCGTCGACCGACCGGGACAGGGAGCGACCCAGTACTTC. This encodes CASVDRPGQGATQYF.

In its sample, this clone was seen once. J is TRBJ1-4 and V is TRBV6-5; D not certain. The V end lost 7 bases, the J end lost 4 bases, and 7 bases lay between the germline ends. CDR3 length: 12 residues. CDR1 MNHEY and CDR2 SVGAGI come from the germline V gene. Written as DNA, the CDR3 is TGTGCCAGCACGGGATTTAATGAAAAACTGTTTTTT. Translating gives CASTGFNEKLFF.

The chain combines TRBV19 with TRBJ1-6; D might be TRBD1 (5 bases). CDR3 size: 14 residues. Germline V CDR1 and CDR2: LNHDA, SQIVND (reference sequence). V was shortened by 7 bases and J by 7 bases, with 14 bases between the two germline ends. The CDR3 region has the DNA TGTGCCAGTAAATCCCCAGGGCAGAATTCACCCCTCCACTTT. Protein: CASKSPGQNSPLHF.

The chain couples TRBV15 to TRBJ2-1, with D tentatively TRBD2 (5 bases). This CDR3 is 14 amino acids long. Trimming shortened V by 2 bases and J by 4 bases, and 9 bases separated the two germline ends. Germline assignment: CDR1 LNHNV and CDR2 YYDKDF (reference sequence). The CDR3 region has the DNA TGTGCCACCAGCAGACGGGATAGATACAATGAGCAGTTCTTC. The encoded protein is CATSRRDRYNEQFF. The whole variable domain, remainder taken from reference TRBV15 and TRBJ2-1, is DAMVIQNPRYQVTQFGKPVTLSCSQTLNHNVMYWYQQKSSQAPKLLFHYYDKDFNNEADTPDNFQSRRPNTSFCFLDIRSPGLGDTAMYLCATSRRDRYNEQFFGPGTRLTVL.

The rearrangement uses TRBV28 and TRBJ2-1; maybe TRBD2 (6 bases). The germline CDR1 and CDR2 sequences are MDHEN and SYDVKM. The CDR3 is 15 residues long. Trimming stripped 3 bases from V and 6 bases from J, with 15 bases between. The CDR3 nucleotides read TGTGCCAGCAGTTTTGGTTCGCTAGCGAGCAATGAGCAGTTCTTC. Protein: CASSFGSLASNEQFF.

CDR3 coding DNA: TGTGCCAGCTCACCAATAGGGGGAAGTTTGAATGAGCAGTTCTTC. It translates to CASSPIGGSLNEQFF. V gene TRBV18 combines with J gene TRBJ2-1, with TRBD1 as a possible D gene (6 bases). This CDR3 has 15 residues. CDR1 KGHSH and CDR2 LQKENI come from the germline V gene. Between the trimmed V and J ends, which lost 2 bases and 7 bases, there was a span of 15 bases.

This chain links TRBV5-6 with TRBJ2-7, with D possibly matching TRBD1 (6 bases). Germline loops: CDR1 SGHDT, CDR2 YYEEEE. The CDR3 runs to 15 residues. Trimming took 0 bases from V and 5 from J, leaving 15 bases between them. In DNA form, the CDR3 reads TGTGCCAGCAGCTTGGTAGGTGGGGGCGCCAACGAGCAGTACTTC. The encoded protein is CASSLVGGGANEQYF.

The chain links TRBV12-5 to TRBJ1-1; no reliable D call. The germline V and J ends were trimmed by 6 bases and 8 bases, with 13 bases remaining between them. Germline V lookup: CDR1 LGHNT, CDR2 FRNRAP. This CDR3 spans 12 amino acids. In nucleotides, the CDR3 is TGTGCTAGTGGCTCTACCCCCTGGGAAGCTTTCTTT. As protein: CASGSTPWEAFF.

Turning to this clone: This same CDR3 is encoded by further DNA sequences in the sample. DNA of the CDR3: TGTGCCAGCTCTCTCGGGGGCCAAGAGACCCAGTACTTC. Translating gives CASSLGGQETQYF. This chain uses TRBV7-3 with TRBJ2-5; maybe TRBD2 (6 bases). Between the trimmed V and J ends, which lost 8 bases and 1 base, there was a span of 11 bases. CDR1 SGHTA and CDR2 FQGTGA come from the germline V gene. The CDR3 has 13 amino acids.

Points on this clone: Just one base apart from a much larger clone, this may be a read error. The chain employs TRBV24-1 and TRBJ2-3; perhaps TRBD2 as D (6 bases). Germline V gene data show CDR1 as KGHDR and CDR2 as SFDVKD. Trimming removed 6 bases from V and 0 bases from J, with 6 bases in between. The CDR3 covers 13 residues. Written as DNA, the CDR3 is TGTGCCACCAGTAGCGGGAGCACAGATACGCAGTATTTT. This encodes CATSSGSTDTQYF.